These 23 T cell receptor beta chains were all obtained from the same sample, sequenced in a study of lymphopenia after photon versus proton radiotherapy (dated by TCRdb to about 2019). Library preparation used the immunoSEQ multiplex PCR assay. The immuneACCESS repertoire file appears here via TCRdb, limited to in-frame rearrangements. These files lack a portion of the clones; in checked studies, under half of the deficit traces to unresolved V genes, and the cause of the others is not known. The sample has around 20,000 clones on record, 75% to 95% of them singletons. The ten largest make up 5.5% to 7.5% of the sample. The specimen comprised peripheral blood, sampled from a patient treated with photon-based radiotherapy. Source of these receptors: a man aged 55 to 70 with pancreatic cancer.

The V call is TRBV30, the J call TRBJ1-2; TRBD1 might be the D (6 bases). The CDR3 covers 12 residues. In germline, CDR1 is GTSNPN, CDR2 SVGIG (reference sequence). Deletions cut 8 bases from V and 7 bases from J, with 17 bases between. CDR3: CAGEGGLPGYTF. DNA for the CDR3: TGTGCCGGGGAGGGGGGGCTTCCTGGCTACACCTTC.

The gene calls are TRBV5-1 and TRBJ1-6; 7 positions agree with TRBD1. The germline V gene encodes CDR1 SGHRS and CDR2 YFSETQ. This CDR3 has 14 residues. V lost 0 bases and J lost 7; bases outside the gene matches: 1. The CDR3 DNA sequence: TGCGCCAGCAGCTTGGAGGGACAGAATTCACCCCTCCACTTT. This translates into CASSLEGQNSPLHF.

V gene TRBV9 combines with J gene TRBJ2-7; 8 nucleotides match TRBD2. The ends lost 4 bases at V and 0 bases at J; junction bases unmatched: 9. The CDR3 has 16 residues. The germline gives CDR1 SGDLS, CDR2 YYNGEE. In nucleotides, the CDR3 is TGTGCCAGCAGCCCGCGGGGGGCTAGGAGCTCCTACGAGCAGTACTTC. Translated, it gives CASSPRGARSSYEQYF. Full variable domain (outside the CDR3, taken from reference TRBV9 and TRBJ2-7): DSGVTQTPKHLITATGQRVTLRCSPRSGDLSVYWYQQSLDQGLQFLIQYYNGEERAKGNILERFSAQQFPDLHSELNLSSLELGDSALYFCASSPRGARSSYEQYFGPGTRLTVT.

The chain uses TRBV6-5 and TRBJ1-5, with D possibly being TRBD1 (5 bases). The CDR3 consists of 14 residues. Trimming cost V 0 bases and J 7 bases, with 10 bases left between them. Germline lookup yields CDR1 MNHEY and CDR2 SVGAGI. This CDR3 is CASSYSRGDQPQHF. CDR3 nucleotide sequence: TGTGCCAGCAGTTACTCCCGCGGGGACCAGCCCCAGCATTTT.

This rearrangement joins TRBV5-6 to TRBJ2-3; unclear D gene. Germline assignment: CDR1 SGHDT and CDR2 YYEEEE. V lost 5 bases and J 0 bases, leaving 7 bases between the germline ends. This CDR3 has 13 amino acids. The CDR3 spells CASSHTSTDTQYF. CDR3 nucleotides: TGTGCCAGCAGTCACACTAGCACAGATACGCAGTATTTT.

The chain employs TRBV7-2 and TRBJ2-5; possibly TRBD2 for D (5 bases). Germline CDR1 and CDR2: SGHTA and FQGNSA. V was cut by 3 bases and J by 0 bases, with 8 bases left in between. The CDR3 is 14 residues long. The CDR3 nucleotides are TGTGCCAGCAGCTTTTACGGGGACCAAGAGACCCAGTACTTC. It is translated as CASSFYGDQETQYF.

The chain employs TRBV18 and TRBJ1-2; D possibly corresponds to TRBD1 (5 bases). The V end was cut by 1 base, the J end by 6 bases, with 12 bases between. The CDR3 contains 14 residues. Germline CDR1 and CDR2: KGHSH and LQKENI. CDR3 sequence (DNA): TGTGCCAGCTCACCACAACGTTCGGGGCATGGCTACACCTTC. It is translated as CASSPQRSGHGYTF.

This clone has a handful of counts. The gene calls are TRBV5-1 and TRBJ2-7; the D gene is possibly TRBD2 (5 bases). This CDR3 is 13 amino acids long. V was cut by 4 bases and J by 4 bases, with 12 bases left in between. Per the germline V gene, CDR1 is SGHRS and CDR2 is YFSETQ. The CDR3 DNA reads TGCGCCAGCAGCGGAGCTGAGGGATACGAGCAGTACTTC. The encoded protein is CASSGAEGYEQYF. The full variable domain, with the rest looked up from reference TRBV5-1 and TRBJ2-7, is KAGVTQTPRYLIKTRGQQVTLSCSPISGHRSVSWYQQTPGQGLQFLFEYFSETQRNKGNFPGRFSGRQFSNSRSEMNVSTLELGDSALYLCASSGAEGYEQYFGPGTRLTVT.

The genes are TRBV2 and TRBJ2-2, with 9 nucleotides matching TRBD2. CDR3 length: 15 residues. The germline gives CDR1 SNHLY, CDR2 FYNNEI. Trimming took 6 bases from V and 5 from J; bases not matched to a gene: 7. The CDR3 protein is CASRGGLAGTGELFF. The CDR3 coding sequence is TGTGCCAGCAGGGGCGGCCTAGCGGGGACCGGGGAGCTGTTTTTT.

J is TRBJ1-1 and V is TRBV7-4; D is possibly TRBD1 (5 bases). Trimming took off 5 bases at V and 4 bases at J, with 11 bases between the two ends. The length of the CDR3 is 13 residues. The germline gives CDR1 SGHVT, CDR2 SQSDAQ. For the CDR3, the DNA is TGTGCCAGCAGCGTTTCGGGGACCACTGAAGCTTTCTTT. Translating gives CASSVSGTTEAFF.

This clone appeared a single time. The CDR3 sequence: CASRTSGGNRELFF. DNA for the CDR3: TGTGCCAGCAGGACTAGCGGGGGGAACAGGGAGCTGTTTTTT. The chain uses TRBV6-5 and TRBJ2-2, with 13 nucleotides matching TRBD2. The germline V gene encodes CDR1 MNHEY and CDR2 SVGAGI. The J segment lost 9 bases and the V segment lost 6 bases, leaving 4 bases of the junction unmatched. The CDR3 is made up of 14 amino acids.

The CDR3 spells CASSRFSGGEETQYF. The CDR3, as DNA: TGTGCCAGCAGCCGATTTAGCGGGGGGGAGGAGACCCAGTACTTC. V is TRBV4-2 and J is TRBJ2-5, with 11 bases fitting TRBD2. The V and J ends lost 4 bases and 5 bases, in that order; junction bases with no gene match: 6. The CDR3 is 15 amino acids. Germline V gives CDR1 LGHNA, CDR2 YNFKEQ.

The chain is built from TRBV6-6 and TRBJ2-3; maybe TRBD2 (6 bases). Trimming removed 6 bases from V and 0 bases from J, with 13 bases in between. The V gene's germline CDR1 is MNHNY and CDR2 SVGAGI (reference sequence). The CDR3 is 15 residues long. The DNA of the CDR3 is TGTGCCAGCAGAGGGGACTCCCGGAGCACAGATACGCAGTATTTT. This sequence encodes CASRGDSRSTDTQYF.

This sequence joins TRBV7-2 and TRBJ2-3; 7 nucleotides line up with TRBD2. Trimming at V came to 5 bases and at J to 0 bases, leaving 5 bases not matched to a gene. The CDR3 consists of 15 residues. The germline V gene has CDR1 SGHTA and CDR2 FQGNSA. As DNA, the CDR3 is TGTGCCAGCAGCCTGAGCGGGGTAAGCACAGATACGCAGTATTTT. Its translation: CASSLSGVSTDTQYF.

The CDR3 is CASSSAGTESGNTIYF. The DNA for the CDR3 is TGCGCCAGCAGCTCCGCCGGGACCGAATCTGGAAACACCATATATTTT. V usage is TRBV5-1 and J usage is TRBJ1-3, with D perhaps TRBD1 (5 bases). This CDR3 has 16 amino acids. Per the germline V gene, CDR1 is SGHRS and CDR2 is YFSETQ. Trimming took off 3 bases at V and 1 base at J, with 14 bases between the two ends.

DNA for the CDR3: TGCGCCAGCAGTGAGTCAATAGGGCCCGGGGAGCTGTTTTTT. It codes for CASSESIGPGELFF. The chain combines TRBV10-1 with TRBJ2-2; the D is unclear. Germline CDR1 WNHNN, CDR2 SYGVQD (reference sequence). The CDR3 covers 14 residues. V lost 0 bases and J 6 bases, leaving 8 bases between the germline ends.

The rearrangement joins TRBV5-4 to TRBJ2-3; the D gene could be TRBD1 or TRBD2 (5 bases each). The germline CDR1 and CDR2 sequences are SGHNT and YYREEE (reference sequence). The CDR3 has 14 amino acids. Trimming cost V 2 bases and J 7 bases, with 14 bases left between them. DNA of the CDR3: TGTGCCAGCAGCTTCACGGGACCATCCTATACGCAGTATTTT. It yields the protein CASSFTGPSYTQYF.

In this sample, this clone turned up once. The chain joins TRBV5-1 to TRBJ1-3; D possibly corresponds to TRBD1 (5 bases). Germline CDR1 and CDR2: SGHRS and YFSETQ. There are 14 residues in the CDR3. V lost 0 bases, J lost 8 bases, and 12 bases lay in between. CDR3 amino acids: CASSLGQGLDTIYF. In DNA form, the CDR3 reads TGCGCCAGCAGCTTGGGTCAGGGATTGGACACCATATATTTT.

The chain joins TRBV11-3 to TRBJ1-2, with 8 bases fitting TRBD1. V was pared by 4 bases and J by 1 base, with 5 bases of the junction left unmatched. The CDR3 covers 15 residues. Germline lookup yields CDR1 SGHNT and CDR2 YENEEA. CDR3 sequence (DNA): TGTGCCAGCAGCTCAACAGGACAGGGTAACTATGGCTACACCTTC. Amino acids: CASSSTGQGNYGYTF.

This rearrangement joins TRBV7-9 to TRBJ2-2; TRBD1 agrees at 9 bases. CDR3 length equals 16 residues. V gave up 8 bases and J gave up 7 bases; unmatched junction bases: 14. Germline V gene lookup returns CDR1 SEHNR and CDR2 FQNEAQ (reference sequence). The CDR3, as DNA: TGTGCCAGCGAAATTAGAGGGACAGGGTATAACGGGGAGCTGTTTTTT. Its protein product is CASEIRGTGYNGELFF.

This clone was found once. This sequence joins TRBV7-2 and TRBJ2-1; D may be TRBD2 (5 bases). The germline V gene has CDR1 SGHTA and CDR2 FQGNSA. Deletions cut 2 bases from V and 0 bases from J, with 11 bases between. There are 16 residues in the CDR3. The CDR3 sequence: CASSLSVGSSYNEQFF. DNA of the CDR3: TGTGCCAGCAGCTTATCGGTGGGGAGCTCCTACAATGAGCAGTTCTTC.

The chain recombines TRBV9 with TRBJ1-3; the D is unclear. The V end was cut by 0 bases, the J end by 0 bases, with 13 bases between. The CDR3 runs to 17 residues. Germline assignment: CDR1 SGDLS and CDR2 YYNGEE. The CDR3 loop reads CASSVAFQSGSGNTIYF. The CDR3 nucleotides are TGTGCCAGCAGCGTAGCTTTTCAATCGGGCTCTGGAAACACCATATATTTT.

The chain joins TRBV10-1 to TRBJ1-6, with D unclear. V was pared by 5 bases and J by 9 bases, with 11 bases between. The germline CDR1 and CDR2 sequences are WNHNN and SYGVQD (reference sequence). The CDR3 covers 13 residues. The CDR3 coding sequence is TGCGCCAGCAGTCCCGCGAGGAGTTCACCCCTCCACTTT. Translated, it gives CASSPARSSPLHF.